The T cell receptor beta chain described here comes from a study of CD8+ T cells in alopecia areata. Germline V gene sequence: CDR1 MNHEY, CDR2 SMNVEV (reference sequence). Trimming removed 2 bases from V and 8 bases from J, with 15 bases in between. The CDR3 has 14 residues. Details on this clone: Its antigen is not known.

Extraction of RNA preceded its reverse transcription into cDNA, which served as the sequencing template. TCRdb's table, derived via immunoSEQ multiplex PCR, lists solely in-frame clones and lacks some. The data contain 110,000 or so clones, 58% of them singletons. Stated treatment: oral pan-JAK inhibitor, 5-10 mg twice daily. Study findings and constraints: In scalp, tofacitinib significantly decreased clonality and expanded CD8+ clones among the top 100.

The receptor was derived from a human donor with alopecia areata. The chain combines TRBV27 with TRBJ1-2, with D maybe TRBD1 (6 bases). Sequenced material: CD8+ T cells sorted from blood, taken at week 4, from a patient treated with tofacitinib. The CDR3 sequence is CASSLRQDSYGYTF. CDR3 bases: TGTGCCAGCAGTTTACGACAGGATAGTTACGGCTACACCTTC.